This T cell receptor (beta chain) was identified in a study of shared clonotypes between healthy human individuals. Findings of the study overall: Clonotype sharing across donors was expected to vary with sequencing depth. For sorted subsets, rarefaction showed incomplete sequencing despite large depth.

Under the authors' procedure: Filtering differed since immunoSEQ provided only junctions, with no quality scores. Profiling relied on immunoSEQ multiplex PCR, and the TCRdb table lists in-frame clones only, not all of them. The V and J calls and clone size were taken over from that table, and D and trimming were inferred from the DNA. Among approximately 2.3 million clones listed, approximately 93% were seen once. Remarks on this clone: As yet, its antigen is unknown.

Both subsets, CD45RA+ naive and CD45RA-negative memory, were split from the CD4+ cells. This clonotype was sampled from a man aged 18 to 30 in good health. Some clones in this sample may be carry-over from other donors' samples. Source material: naive CD4+ T cells from PBMCs. The subset denotes: CD45RA+ positively selected.

Here the CDR3 reads CSVTGWDTEAFF. The DNA for the CDR3 is TGCAGCGTCACGGGTTGGGACACTGAAGCTTTCTTT. The chain recombines TRBV29-1 with TRBJ1-1; no clear D gene. There are 12 residues in the CDR3. V lost 6 bases to trimming and J lost 3 bases, with 11 bases between them. CDR1 and CDR2 (germline): SQVTM, ANQGSEA.